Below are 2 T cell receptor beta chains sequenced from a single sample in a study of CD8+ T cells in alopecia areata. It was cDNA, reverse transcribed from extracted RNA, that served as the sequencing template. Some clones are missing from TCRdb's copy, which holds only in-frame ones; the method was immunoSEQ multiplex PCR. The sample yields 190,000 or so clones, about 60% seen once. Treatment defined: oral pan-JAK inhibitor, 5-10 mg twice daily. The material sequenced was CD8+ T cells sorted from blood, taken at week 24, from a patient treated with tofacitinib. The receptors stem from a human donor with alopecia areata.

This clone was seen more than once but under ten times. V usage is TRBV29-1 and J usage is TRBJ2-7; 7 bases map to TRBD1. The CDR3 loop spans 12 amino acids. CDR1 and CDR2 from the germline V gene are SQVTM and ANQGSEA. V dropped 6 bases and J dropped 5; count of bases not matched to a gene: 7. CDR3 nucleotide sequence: TGCAGCGTCAGCGACAGGGTCCACGAGCAGTACTTC. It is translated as CSVSDRVHEQYF.

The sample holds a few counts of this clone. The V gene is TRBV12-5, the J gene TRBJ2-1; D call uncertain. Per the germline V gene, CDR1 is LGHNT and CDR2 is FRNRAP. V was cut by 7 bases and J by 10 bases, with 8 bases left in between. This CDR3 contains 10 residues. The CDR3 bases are TGTGCTAGTGCCGAAGTAGAGCAGTTCTTC. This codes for CASAEVEQFF.